This T cell receptor (beta chain) was sequenced for a study of blood T cell repertoires in COVID-19. Study-wide context: T cells, B-cell-depleted T cells, or PBMCs provided the cDNA or gDNA that served as material.

The germline V gene encodes CDR1 LGHNA and CDR2 YSLEER. V shed 0 bases and J shed 4 bases, with 12 bases lying between them. CDR3 size: 15 residues. How the authors handled the data: Using reference gene primer amplification, nucleated cell counts were estimated. Sequenced by immunoSEQ multiplex PCR; TCRdb stores in-frame clones only, minus some. V, J and clone size derive from that table, while D and trimming were established from the DNA sequence. The profile shows 110,000 to 150,000 clones, roughly 89% of them singletons. Sequenced material: peripheral blood. The rearrangement links TRBV4-3 to TRBJ1-1; D uncertain. This receptor was obtained from a man aged 60 to 69 with active or convalescent COVID-19. For the CDR3, the DNA is TGCGCCAGCAGCCAAGATCGGGGTTACGGCACTGAAGCTTTCTTT. Translated, it gives CASSQDRGYGTEAFF.